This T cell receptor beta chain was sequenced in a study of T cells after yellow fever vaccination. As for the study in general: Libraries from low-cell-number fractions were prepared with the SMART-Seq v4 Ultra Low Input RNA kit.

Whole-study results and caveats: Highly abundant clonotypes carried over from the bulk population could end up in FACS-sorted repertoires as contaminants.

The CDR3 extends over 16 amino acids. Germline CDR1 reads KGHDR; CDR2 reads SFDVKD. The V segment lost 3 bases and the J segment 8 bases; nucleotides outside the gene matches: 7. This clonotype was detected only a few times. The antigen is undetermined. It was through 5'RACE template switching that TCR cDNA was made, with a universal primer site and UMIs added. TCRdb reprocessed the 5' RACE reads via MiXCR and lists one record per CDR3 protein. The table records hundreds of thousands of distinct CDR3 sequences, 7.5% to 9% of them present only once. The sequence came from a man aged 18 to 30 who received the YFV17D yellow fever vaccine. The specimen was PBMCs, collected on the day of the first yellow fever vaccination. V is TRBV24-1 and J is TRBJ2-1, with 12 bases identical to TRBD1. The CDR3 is CATSDRPGTGGHEQFF. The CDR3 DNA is TGTGCCACCAGTGATCGTCCCGGGACAGGGGGCCATGAGCAGTTCTTC.